The 6 T cell receptor beta chains presented below share a single source sample, sequenced in a study of shared clonotypes between healthy human individuals. Clones were sequenced by immunoSEQ multiplex PCR, and TCRdb holds only the in-frame ones, with some missing. The table lists about 2,100,000 clones, approximately 94% of them singletons. CD45RO-negative CD8 cells positively selected for CCR7 made up the naive population, which excluded terminally differentiated effector memory CD45RA+ cells. Sample: naive CD8+ T cells from PBMCs. Every receptor here comes from a man younger than 35 in good health. Some clones in this sample may be carry-over from other donors' samples.

The chain is built from TRBV27 and TRBJ2-1; maybe TRBD2 (5 bases). Trimming left V 3 bases short and J 8 bases short, with 14 bases between. In germline, CDR1 is MNHEY, CDR2 SMNVEV (reference sequence). This CDR3 has 14 residues. CDR3 loop: CASSLRIGIDEQFF. As DNA, the CDR3 is TGTGCCAGCAGTTTGCGGATCGGGATCGATGAGCAGTTCTTC.

This clone showed up just once. V and J are TRBV7-3 and TRBJ2-2; 9 nucleotides match TRBD2. Germline values: CDR1 SGHTA, CDR2 FQGTGA. This CDR3 is built from 17 residues. The junction had 10 bases not matched to a gene; V was cut back by 2 bases and J by 6 bases. The CDR3, as DNA: TGTGCCAGCAGCTTAGGGAGAGCGGGAGGACCTCCCGGGGAGCTGTTTTTT. It encodes CASSLGRAGGPPGELFF.

The V call is TRBV28, the J call TRBJ1-4, with 9 positions matching TRBD1. CDR3 size: 16 residues. Per germline, CDR1 MDHEN and CDR2 SYDVKM. V trimming: 3 bases; J trimming: 3 bases; junction bases outside the gene matches: 5. CDR3 sequence reads: CASSFLTGGPNEKLFF. CDR3 nucleotide sequence: TGTGCCAGCAGTTTCTTAACAGGGGGCCCTAATGAAAAACTGTTTTTT. Supplemented by reference TRBV28 and TRBJ1-4, the full variable domain reads DVKVTQSSRYLVKRTGEKVFLECVQDMDHENMFWYRQDPGLGLRLIYFSYDVKMKEKGDIPEGYSVSREKKERFSLILESASTNQTSMYLCASSFLTGGPNEKLFFGSGTQLSVL.

The chain couples TRBV4-1 to TRBJ2-5; D possibly uses TRBD1 or TRBD2 (6 bases each). This CDR3 is 17 amino acids long. V dropped 2 bases and J dropped 4 bases, with 20 bases sitting between them. Germline V lookup: CDR1 MGHRA, CDR2 YSYEKL. In DNA, the CDR3 is TGCGCCAGCAGCCAACCGACAAGGAGGGGGAGGAGAGAGACCCAGTACTTC. The encoded protein is CASSQPTRRGRRETQYF.

The rearrangement uses TRBV9 and TRBJ1-2; D uncertain. V was shortened by 5 bases and J by 0 bases, with 8 bases between the two germline ends. This CDR3 region has 13 residues. CDR1 and CDR2 (germline): SGDLS, YYNGEE. The CDR3 sequence: CASRGATNYGYTF. CDR3 DNA sequence: TGTGCCAGCAGGGGTGCCACTAACTATGGCTACACCTTC.

Remarks on this clone: Other DNA sequences within the sample encode an identical CDR3. The gene calls are TRBV19 and TRBJ1-5; 7 bases line up with TRBD1. V trimming: 5 bases; J trimming: 0 bases; junction bases outside the gene matches: 4. The germline V gene has CDR1 LNHDA and CDR2 SQIVND (reference sequence). This CDR3 contains 15 residues. The CDR3 loop is CASSAGQYSNQPQHF. The CDR3 DNA is TGTGCCAGTAGTGCGGGACAGTATAGCAATCAGCCCCAGCATTTT.